Each of the 26 T cell receptor beta chains below was sequenced from the same sample in a study of blood T cell repertoires in COVID-19. The table came from immunoSEQ multiplex PCR; TCRdb's copy has only in-frame clones and leaves some out. This table has about 72,000 clones, around nine tenths appearing once. Sequenced sample: peripheral blood. These receptors all come from a woman aged 60-75 years with acute or convalescent COVID-19.

This sequence joins TRBV19 and TRBJ1-5; D is ambiguous. The CDR3 loop spans 13 amino acids. Germline V lookup: CDR1 LNHDA, CDR2 SQIVND (reference sequence). V was cut by 5 bases and J by 5 bases, with 10 bases left in between. The CDR3 DNA sequence: TGTGCCAGTAGTCGGTTCGGGGATCAGCCCCAGCATTTT. It codes for CASSRFGDQPQHF. Combining the CDR3 with reference TRBV19 and TRBJ1-5 gives the whole variable domain DGGITQSPKYLFRKEGQNVTLSCEQNLNHDAMYWYRQDPGQGLRLIYYSQIVNDFQKGDIAEGYSVSREKKESFPLTVTSAQKNPTAFYLCASSRFGDQPQHFGDGTRLSIL.

The chain has TRBV11-2 and TRBJ2-7; 14 bases line up with TRBD2. The CDR3 spans 17 residues. The V gene's germline CDR1 is SGHAT and CDR2 FQNNGV. Trimming took 5 bases from V and 1 from J; bases not matched to a gene: 7. The CDR3, as DNA: TGTGCCAGCAGCGACGGACTAGCGGGGGGTCAATCCTACGAGCAGTACTTC. Protein product: CASSDGLAGGQSYEQYF. The full variable domain, with the rest looked up from reference TRBV11-2 and TRBJ2-7, is EAGVAQSPRYKIIEKRQSVAFWCNPISGHATLYWYQQILGQGPKLLIQFQNNGVVDDSQLPKDRFSAERLKGVDSTLKIQPAKLEDSAVYLCASSDGLAGGQSYEQYFGPGTRLTVT.

This clone was counted once. The chain has TRBV7-8 and TRBJ1-4; no clear D. Trimming pared 6 bases from V and 0 bases from J, leaving 14 bases between. The CDR3 sequence is 16 residues long. Germline assignment: CDR1 SGHVS and CDR2 FQNEAQ. CDR3 residues: CASRTLRSSTNEKLFF. CDR3 DNA: TGTGCCAGCAGGACACTGCGCTCATCAACTAATGAAAAACTGTTTTTT.

This clone was observed a few times. V usage is TRBV5-1 and J usage is TRBJ2-2; D is unresolved. CDR3 length: 14 amino acids. The V gene's germline CDR1 is SGHRS and CDR2 YFSETQ. Deletions cut 0 bases from V and 3 bases from J, with 6 bases between. CDR3 sequence reads: CASSLAVDTGELFF. The CDR3 bases are TGCGCCAGCAGCTTGGCGGTGGACACCGGGGAGCTGTTTTTT.

V usage is TRBV5-1 and J usage is TRBJ2-5, with TRBD2 matching over 8 bases. Losses at the gene ends were 4 bases for V and 4 bases for J; bases not matched to a gene: 12. This CDR3 region has 16 residues. Germline V gene lookup returns CDR1 SGHRS and CDR2 YFSETQ. This chain's CDR3 is CASSLFGGASGETQYF. In DNA form, the CDR3 reads TGCGCCAGCAGCCTGTTCGGGGGGGCCTCCGGAGAGACCCAGTACTTC.

The chain is built from TRBV7-2 and TRBJ2-1; D is uncertain. The CDR3 extends over 14 amino acids. V was shortened by 3 bases and J by 6 bases, with 12 bases between the two germline ends. CDR1 and CDR2 from the germline V gene are SGHTA and FQGNSA. The CDR3 reads CASSFSLVGNEQFF. The DNA for the CDR3 is TGTGCCAGCAGCTTCTCTCTAGTCGGCAATGAGCAGTTCTTC.

This clone is a singleton in its sample. One end of the junction varies from germline; a read error may be responsible. V gene TRBV14 combines with J gene TRBJ2-2; no firm D call. Germline CDR1 and CDR2: SGHDN and FVKESK. The CDR3 has 17 amino acids. The CDR3, as DNA: TGTGCCAGCAGCCCGGTCCCGGGTCGACCGAAAACCGGGGAGCTGTTTTTT. As protein: CASSPVPGRPKTGELFF.

This chain links TRBV9 with TRBJ1-3, with a weak D call TRBD1 (5 bases). Per germline, CDR1 SGDLS and CDR2 YYNGEE. This CDR3 has 15 residues. Trimming shortened V by 2 bases and J by 0 bases, and 9 bases separated the two germline ends. In DNA form, the CDR3 reads TGTGCCAGCAGCGTCCAGGGCAACTCTGGAAACACCATATATTTT. Encoded protein: CASSVQGNSGNTIYF.

The V and J genes are TRBV28 and TRBJ1-2; the match to TRBD1 covers 11 bases. V gave up 6 bases and J gave up 7 bases; unmatched junction bases: 7. Germline CDR1 MDHEN, CDR2 SYDVKM. The CDR3 extends over 14 amino acids. CDR3 amino acids: CASRPPGQGVGYTF. The CDR3 DNA sequence: TGTGCCAGCAGACCCCCGGGACAGGGGGTTGGCTACACCTTC.

The chain couples TRBV11-2 to TRBJ1-1; D is undetermined. The germline V gene has CDR1 SGHAT and CDR2 FQNNGV. Trimming removed 3 bases at V and 2 bases at J, with 7 bases between. The length of the CDR3 is 13 residues. This chain's CDR3 is CASSLGRNTEAFF. The CDR3 nucleotides read TGTGCCAGCAGCTTGGGGAGAAACACTGAAGCTTTCTTT.

The chain combines TRBV18 with TRBJ1-6; the D gene is possibly TRBD1 (5 bases). CDR1 is KGHSH and CDR2 is LQKENI in the germline V gene. Trimming pared 3 bases from V and 6 bases from J, leaving 15 bases between. This CDR3 is 16 amino acids long. The DNA for the CDR3 is TGTGCCAGCTCACCCGGGACCCCAGCGGGTAATTCACCCCTCCACTTT. Translated: CASSPGTPAGNSPLHF.

This chain joins TRBV3-1 (or the pseudogene TRBV3-2) and TRBJ2-1; maybe TRBD2 (7 bases). This CDR3 has 18 amino acids. The germline V and J ends were trimmed by 2 bases and 0 bases, with 17 bases remaining between them. CDR1 is LGHDT and CDR2 is YNNKEL in the germline V gene (reference sequence). In DNA form, the CDR3 reads TGTGCCAGCAGCCAAATTGGGGGCCGGGGGGCCTCCTACAATGAGCAGTTCTTC. Residues: CASSQIGGRGASYNEQFF.

The chain carries TRBV28 and TRBJ2-1; 8 bases fit TRBD2. CDR1 is MDHEN and CDR2 is SYDVKM in the germline V gene. The trim removed 5 bases at V and 2 bases at J, leaving 20 bases unmatched. The CDR3 covers 20 residues. The CDR3: CASSPLRRGSAGGAYNEQFF. As DNA, the CDR3 is TGTGCCAGCAGTCCCCTCAGGCGGGGATCGGCGGGGGGCGCCTACAATGAGCAGTTCTTC.

The chain recombines TRBV9 with TRBJ2-2; 8 bases fit TRBD1. With 3 bases clipped from V and 6 bases from J, the junction kept 4 bases outside the gene matches. The CDR3 extends over 14 amino acids. Germline V gene sequence: CDR1 SGDLS, CDR2 YYNGEE. The CDR3 DNA reads TGTGCCAGCAGCGCACCACAGGGGGCCGGGGAGCTGTTTTTT. It is translated as CASSAPQGAGELFF. Combining the CDR3 with reference TRBV9 and TRBJ2-2 gives the whole variable domain DSGVTQTPKHLITATGQRVTLRCSPRSGDLSVYWYQQSLDQGLQFLIQYYNGEERAKGNILERFSAQQFPDLHSELNLSSLELGDSALYFCASSAPQGAGELFFGEGSRLTVL.

This rearrangement joins TRBV5-6 to TRBJ1-5, with a possible D match to TRBD1 (5 bases). Per germline, CDR1 SGHDT and CDR2 YYEEEE. CDR3 length: 17 amino acids. Trimming cost V 3 bases and J 2 bases, with 18 bases left between them. The DNA of the CDR3 is TGTGCCAGCAGCTATCTAAAGCAGGGATCGGGCAATCAGCCCCAGCATTTT. Amino acid sequence: CASSYLKQGSGNQPQHF. The entire variable domain, with the rest obtained from reference TRBV5-6 and TRBJ1-5, is as follows: DAGVTQSPTHLIKTRGQQVTLRCSPKSGHDTVSWYQQALGQGPQFIFQYYEEEERQRGNFPDRFSGHQFPNYSSELNVNALLLGDSALYLCASSYLKQGSGNQPQHFGDGTRLSIL.

This clone has only a few counts. The chain has TRBV4-2 and TRBJ2-1, with 9 bases that match TRBD2. The germline V gene encodes CDR1 LGHNA and CDR2 YNFKEQ. With 3 bases clipped from V and 3 bases from J, the junction kept 3 bases outside the gene matches. This CDR3 has 15 residues. CDR3 residues: CASSQRLADYNEQFF. The DNA of the CDR3 is TGTGCCAGCAGCCAGCGACTAGCGGACTACAATGAGCAGTTCTTC.

The chain is built from TRBV5-1 and TRBJ1-5; maybe TRBD1 (5 bases). The CDR3 consists of 18 residues. Trimming took 5 bases from V and 6 from J, leaving 27 bases between them. Germline CDR1 is SGHRS and CDR2 is YFSETQ. The CDR3 region is CASRKKTGGLQLGQPQHF. The CDR3 nucleotides read TGCGCCAGCAGAAAAAAGACTGGGGGGTTGCAGCTTGGTCAGCCCCAGCATTTT.

The chain joins TRBV28 to TRBJ2-7, with 7 bases identical to TRBD2. CDR1 and CDR2 (germline): MDHEN, SYDVKM. V gave up 2 bases and J gave up 12 bases; unmatched junction bases: 10. The CDR3 extends over 13 amino acids. The CDR3 spells CASSLRKTGGGYF. The CDR3 coding sequence is TGTGCCAGCAGTTTACGAAAAACCGGCGGGGGGTACTTC.

This sequence joins TRBV4-1 and TRBJ2-7, with 11 bases that match TRBD1. CDR3 length: 16 amino acids. V shed 3 bases, J shed 3 bases, and the junction held 7 bases outside the gene matches. CDR1 MGHRA and CDR2 YSYEKL come from the germline V gene. The CDR3 loop reads CASSHPTGTGGYEQYF. In DNA, the CDR3 is TGCGCCAGCAGCCACCCCACCGGGACAGGGGGCTACGAGCAGTACTTC.

The V gene is TRBV9, the J gene TRBJ2-2, with 7 bases that match TRBD2. The CDR3 totals 16 residues. The V gene end was trimmed by 1 base and the J gene end by 2 bases; junction bases not matched to a gene: 5. CDR1 is SGDLS and CDR2 is YYNGEE in the germline V gene. CDR3 nucleotide sequence: TGTGCCAGCAGCGTAAGAGCGGGAACAAACACCGGGGAGCTGTTTTTT. It is translated as CASSVRAGTNTGELFF.

V and J are TRBV30 and TRBJ2-6; 7 bases map to TRBD2. J was trimmed by 0 bases and V by 1 base; bases with no gene match: 0. The CDR3 has 15 residues. Germline CDR1 and CDR2: GTSNPN and SVGIG (reference sequence). CDR3 in amino acids: CAWSGGGSGANVLTF. In DNA form, the CDR3 reads TGTGCCTGGAGTGGCGGGGGCTCTGGGGCCAACGTCCTGACTTTC.

This clone was detected only a few times. This rearrangement joins TRBV10-3 to TRBJ2-7, with TRBD1 identical over 10 bases. The CDR3 runs to 14 residues. Germline V gives CDR1 ENHRY, CDR2 SYGVKD. V lost 5 bases, J lost 2 bases, and 3 bases stayed unmatched. CDR3 nucleotide sequence: TGTGCCATCAGTACCGGGACAGGGGCCTACGAGCAGTACTTC. It yields the protein CAISTGTGAYEQYF.

This chain links TRBV10-1 with TRBJ2-2; D uncertain. The CDR3 is 13 amino acids. The V gene lost 8 bases and the J gene lost 1 base, with 8 bases spanning the gap. Germline V lookup: CDR1 WNHNN, CDR2 SYGVQD (reference sequence). The CDR3 coding sequence is TGCGCCAGCGCCCCGAGGAACACCGGGGAGCTGTTTTTT. Protein product: CASAPRNTGELFF.

CDR3: CASSLSRDQPQHF. The CDR3 DNA reads TGTGCCAGCAGTTTAAGCAGGGATCAGCCCCAGCATTTT. This chain joins TRBV12-3 or TRBV12-4 and TRBJ1-5, with D possibly TRBD1 on 5 matching bases. The CDR3 sequence is 13 residues long. The V end lost 2 bases, the J end lost 5 bases, and 7 bases lay between the germline ends.

This clone was seen only once. CDR3 amino acids: CASSHRGTYEQYF. CDR3 nucleotide sequence: TGTGCCAGTAGCCACCGGGGGACCTACGAGCAGTACTTC. V usage is TRBV19 and J usage is TRBJ2-7, with TRBD2 as a possible D gene (6 bases). CDR1 and CDR2 (germline): LNHDA, SQIVND (reference sequence). The CDR3 spans 13 residues. Deletions cut 6 bases from V and 2 bases from J, with 11 bases between.

The rearrangement uses TRBV6-6 and TRBJ2-7; D is unresolved. This CDR3 spans 14 amino acids. Trimming removed 0 bases from V and 2 bases from J, with 8 bases in between. CDR1 MNHNY and CDR2 SVGAGI come from the germline V gene (reference sequence). CDR3 residues: CASSYSSGAYEQYF. The CDR3, as DNA: TGTGCCAGCAGTTACTCTTCGGGTGCCTACGAGCAGTACTTC.